This entry lists 6 T cell receptor beta chains sequenced from one sample in a study of OX40 agonist ivuxolimab in advanced cancers. TCRdb's copy holds only in-frame clones and misses some; the assay was immunoSEQ multiplex PCR. The data contain approximately 70,000 clones, 85% of them seen just once; the ten biggest clones take up 5% to 6.5%. Source: CD4+ or CD8+ T cells sorted from blood, taken in a trial of the OX40 agonist ivuxolimab. Every receptor here comes from an adult with an advanced solid tumor such as melanoma, head and neck, liver or kidney cancer.

The chain has TRBV5-5 and TRBJ1-5; D gene uncertain. This CDR3 contains 15 residues. CDR1 is SGHKS, CDR2 YYEKEE, per germline (reference sequence). Trimming pared 4 bases from V and 3 bases from J, leaving 14 bases between. The CDR3 region has the DNA TGTGCCAGCAGCCCGGGCCCGGGAAACAATCAGCCCCAGCATTTT. Amino acids: CASSPGPGNNQPQHF. The variable domain in full, with the rest retrieved from reference TRBV5-5 and TRBJ1-5, is DAGVTQSPTHLIKTRGQQVTLRCSPISGHKSVSWYQQVLGQGPQFIFQYYEKEERGRGNFPDRFSARQFPNYSSELNVNALLLGDSALYLCASSPGPGNNQPQHFGDGTRLSIL.

The V call is TRBV30, the J call TRBJ2-7; TRBD1 agrees at 11 bases. V lost 3 bases to trimming and J lost 6 bases; unmatched junction nucleotides: 4. CDR3 length: 13 residues. Germline loops: CDR1 GTSNPN, CDR2 SVGIG (reference sequence). CDR3 in DNA: TGTGCCTGGAGAGAAGGGACAGGGGGCGAGCAGTACTTC. Translation: CAWREGTGGEQYF.

On this clone: An end of the junction differs from the germline gene, which may be a read error. The V gene is TRBV7-7, the J gene TRBJ2-7; 7 positions match TRBD1. The CDR3 consists of 14 residues. Germline V gene sequence: CDR1 SSHAT, CDR2 FNYEAQ (reference sequence). The CDR3 loop reads CASSPRTGLYEQYF. The CDR3, as DNA: TGTGCTAGCAGCCCCCGGACAGGCCTCTACGAGCAGTACTTC. Full variable domain (outside the CDR3, taken from reference TRBV7-7 and TRBJ2-7): GAGVSQSPRYKVTKRGQDVTLRCDPISSHATLYWYQQALGQGPEFLTYFNYEAQPDKSGLPSDRFSAERPEGSISTLTIQRTEQRDSAMYRCASSPRTGLYEQYFGPGTRLTVT.

This clone showed up just a few times. The J gene is TRBJ1-3, the V gene TRBV7-2; TRBD1 is a possible D gene (5 bases). CDR1 and CDR2 (germline): SGHTA, FQGNSA. CDR3 length: 14 residues. Trimming removed 6 bases at V and 4 bases at J, with 13 bases between. CDR3 nucleotide sequence: TGTGCCAGCAGTCCCGGGGGGTGGGGAAACACCATATATTTT. It codes for CASSPGGWGNTIYF.

This chain joins TRBV28 and TRBJ2-5, with D perhaps matching TRBD1 (5 bases). Gene TRBJ2-7 matches the end of the DNA better, so the J call may be wrong. Per germline, CDR1 MDHEN and CDR2 SYDVKM. The CDR3 has 14 residues. The CDR3 loop is CASSPAGRAYEQYF. In DNA, the CDR3 is TGTGCCAGCAGTCCGGCCGGCAGGGCCTACGAGCAGTACTTC.

The rearrangement uses TRBV5-5 and TRBJ1-1; tentative D call: TRBD1 (5 bases). The CDR3 runs to 12 residues. Germline loops: CDR1 SGHKS, CDR2 YYEKEE (reference sequence). Trimming removed 2 bases at V and 4 bases at J, with 6 bases between. CDR3 loop: CASSFGGTEAFF. In nucleotides, the CDR3 is TGTGCCAGCAGCTTCGGGGGCACTGAAGCTTTCTTT. The full variable domain, its missing parts supplied by reference TRBV5-5 and TRBJ1-1, is DAGVTQSPTHLIKTRGQQVTLRCSPISGHKSVSWYQQVLGQGPQFIFQYYEKEERGRGNFPDRFSARQFPNYSSELNVNALLLGDSALYLCASSFGGTEAFFGQGTRLTVV.